The 23 T cell receptor beta chains below were found in one sample sequenced in a study of radiotherapy plus CTLA-4 blockade in lung cancer listed by TCRdb under 2018. Library construction relied on the immunoSEQ multiplex PCR assay. Held by TCRdb, this immuneACCESS table contains in-frame sequences only and omits some clones. Under half of the omission traces to an unresolved V gene where checked; the cause of the rest is unknown. Counted in this sample were approximately 60,000 clones; approximately 77% of them appeared once. The ten top clones hold approximately 4.5% of the sample. Sequences were derived from peripheral blood, sampled from a patient treated with radiotherapy plus ipilimumab. The receptors derive from a human donor with non-small cell lung cancer who had a complete response to radiotherapy plus ipilimumab.

The rearrangement links TRBV7-2 to TRBJ1-1, with D perhaps matching TRBD1 (5 bases). Deletions cut 1 base from V and 8 bases from J, with 17 bases between. The germline V gene has CDR1 SGHTA and CDR2 FQGNSA. This CDR3 has 15 residues. This CDR3 reads CASSLGIRGRGEAFF. The CDR3 DNA follows: TGTGCCAGCAGCTTAGGGATTAGGGGAAGGGGCGAAGCTTTCTTT. Combining the CDR3 with reference TRBV7-2 and TRBJ1-1 gives the whole variable domain GAGVSQSPSNKVTEKGKDVELRCDPISGHTALYWYRQSLGQGLEFLIYFQGNSAPDKSGLPSDRFSAERTGGSVSTLTIQRTQQEDSAVYLCASSLGIRGRGEAFFGQGTRLTVV.

This chain joins TRBV29-1 and TRBJ1-4, with a tentative D call TRBD1 (6 bases). With 5 bases removed from V and 3 bases from J, the gap between germline ends came to 10 bases. CDR1 and CDR2 (germline): SQVTM, ANQGSEA. The CDR3 contains 13 residues. As DNA, the CDR3 is TGCAGCGTTTCAGGGGACCCTAATGAAAAACTGTTTTTT. This codes for CSVSGDPNEKLFF.

This clone has only one observation. The rearrangement uses TRBV9 and TRBJ1-1; TRBD1 is a possible D gene (6 bases). V dropped 0 bases and J dropped 3 bases, with 9 bases sitting between them. The CDR3 is made up of 14 amino acids. Per the germline V gene, CDR1 is SGDLS and CDR2 is YYNGEE. CDR3 bases: TGTGCCAGCAGCGTAGTGGCAGGGGACACTGAAGCTTTCTTT. It yields the protein CASSVVAGDTEAFF.

The chain couples TRBV11-3 to TRBJ2-7, with TRBD2 matching 13 bases. This CDR3 is 18 amino acids long. With 5 bases clipped from V and 2 bases from J, the junction kept 12 bases outside the gene matches. Germline V lookup: CDR1 SGHNT, CDR2 YENEEA. CDR3 nucleotides: TGTGCCAGCAGCGGTCCGACTAGCGGGGGGATTAACGCCTACGAGCAGTACGTC. Protein: CASSGPTSGGINAYEQYV.

This chain links TRBV7-8 with TRBJ1-3; unclear D gene. V lost 1 base and J lost 7, with 11 bases in between. The CDR3 extends over 14 amino acids. Germline lookup yields CDR1 SGHVS and CDR2 FQNEAQ. CDR3 DNA: TGTGCCAGCAGCTTAGTCAAAGACCGGAACACCATATATTTT. Translation: CASSLVKDRNTIYF.

This chain joins TRBV5-3 and TRBJ1-5; D is possibly TRBD1 (5 bases). TRBV5-3 is designated an ORF whose function remains uncertain. The length of the CDR3 is 18 residues. V was cut by 1 base and J by 2 bases, with 19 bases left in between. The CDR3 reads CARSLQGPSPVGNQPQHF. DNA of the CDR3: TGTGCCAGAAGCTTGCAGGGACCTAGTCCGGTAGGCAATCAGCCCCAGCATTTT.

In DNA form, the CDR3 reads TGCAGTGCTCAACAGGGCAACGAGCAGTACGTC. The encoded protein is CSAQQGNEQYV. The V gene is TRBV20-1, the J gene TRBJ2-7; weak D call: TRBD1 (6 bases). Germline CDR1 reads DFQATT; CDR2 reads SNEGSKA (reference sequence). The CDR3 is made up of 11 amino acids. V was shortened by 5 bases and J by 5 bases, with 10 bases between the two germline ends.

This chain links TRBV27 with TRBJ1-5; D is undetermined. The CDR3 extends over 13 amino acids. CDR1 is MNHEY and CDR2 is SMNVEV in the germline V gene (reference sequence). The ends were cut back, 5 bases at V and 2 bases at J, with 7 bases in the middle. The DNA of the CDR3 is TGTGCCAGCAGTGCGTCACGCAATCAGCCCCAGCATTTT. Its protein product is CASSASRNQPQHF.

The V and J genes are TRBV7-2 and TRBJ2-5, with D uncertain. V shed 3 bases and J shed 0 bases, with 5 bases lying between them. This CDR3 contains 13 residues. The germline CDR1 and CDR2 sequences are SGHTA and FQGNSA. Here the CDR3 DNA reads TGTGCCAGCAGCTTGAACAACCAAGAGACCCAGTACTTC. Encoded protein: CASSLNNQETQYF.

The chain combines TRBV29-1 with TRBJ2-5; tentatively, D is TRBD2 (6 bases). The CDR3 has 13 amino acids. Germline values: CDR1 SQVTM, CDR2 ANQGSEA. The ends were cut back, 3 bases at V and 5 bases at J, with 13 bases in the middle. In DNA, the CDR3 is TGCAGCGTTGATTCGGGGGAGTGGGAGACCCAGTACTTC. This codes for CSVDSGEWETQYF. Together with reference TRBV29-1 and TRBJ2-5, the CDR3 gives the full variable domain: SAVISQKPSRDICQRGTSLTIQCQVDSQVTMMFWYRQQPGQSLTLIATANQGSEATYESGFVIDKFPISRPNLTFSTLTVSNMSPEDSSIYLCSVDSGEWETQYFGPGTRLLVL.

This chain joins TRBV5-6 and TRBJ1-3, with D unclear. This CDR3 has 16 amino acids. The V gene's germline CDR1 is SGHDT and CDR2 YYEEEE. V was trimmed by 2 bases and J by 4 bases, leaving 16 bases between them. DNA for the CDR3: TGTGCCAGCAGCTTCATGGACGGCTTGGCAGGAAACACCATATATTTT. Amino acid sequence: CASSFMDGLAGNTIYF. Full variable domain (missing parts from reference TRBV5-6 and TRBJ1-3): DAGVTQSPTHLIKTRGQQVTLRCSPKSGHDTVSWYQQALGQGPQFIFQYYEEEERQRGNFPDRFSGHQFPNYSSELNVNALLLGDSALYLCASSFMDGLAGNTIYFGEGSWLTVV.

The rearrangement links TRBV11-2 to TRBJ2-5, with 9 nucleotides matching TRBD1. Per germline, CDR1 SGHAT and CDR2 FQNNGV. The CDR3 consists of 16 residues. After removal of 5 bases from V and 1 base from J, the junction contained 8 bases not matched to a gene. The CDR3 here is CASSQTGGVLQETQYF. The CDR3 region has the DNA TGTGCCAGCAGCCAGACAGGGGGAGTCCTCCAAGAGACCCAGTACTTC.

The V and J genes are TRBV5-1 and TRBJ2-5; the D gene is possibly TRBD2 (5 bases). Trimming removed 2 bases at V and 1 base at J, with 9 bases between. CDR1 is SGHRS and CDR2 is YFSETQ in the germline V gene. The CDR3 loop spans 14 amino acids. The CDR3: CASSFLRVQETQYF. The CDR3 DNA reads as TGCGCCAGCAGCTTCCTGCGGGTCCAAGAGACCCAGTACTTC.

The chain joins TRBV6-1 to TRBJ1-2; tentative D call: TRBD1 (6 bases). Germline-derived CDR1 and CDR2 are MNHNS and SASEGT. The CDR3 is made up of 14 amino acids. V was cut by 1 base and J by 7 bases, with 13 bases left in between. The CDR3 spells CASSEGIRGSGYTF. CDR3 nucleotides: TGTGCCAGCAGTGAAGGCATCAGGGGTAGTGGCTACACCTTC.

The chain is built from TRBV2 and TRBJ2-7; 11 bases map to TRBD2. The CDR3 runs to 15 residues. After removal of 10 bases from V and 3 bases from J, the junction contained 11 bases not matched to a gene. Germline V gene sequence: CDR1 SNHLY, CDR2 FYNNEI. CDR3 in amino acids: CAILNPGTSGYEQYV. The CDR3 nucleotides read TGTGCCATCCTTAACCCCGGGACTAGCGGCTACGAGCAGTACGTC.

The chain employs TRBV9 and TRBJ1-5, with 9 bases that match TRBD1. The germline gives CDR1 SGDLS, CDR2 YYNGEE. Germline trimming cut 3 bases from V and 7 bases from J; bases unmatched to any gene: 8. The CDR3 contains 15 residues. The CDR3 loop reads CASSAEGQGSQPQHF. CDR3 in DNA: TGTGCCAGCAGCGCAGAGGGACAGGGCAGCCAGCCCCAGCATTTT.

This sequence joins TRBV6-4 and TRBJ1-1, with D perhaps matching TRBD1 (5 bases). The CDR3 sequence is 14 residues long. Germline values: CDR1 MRHNA, CDR2 SNTAGT. The V gene lost 6 bases and the J gene lost 1 base, with 12 bases spanning the gap. CDR3 in amino acids: CASRDTDKNTEAFF. As DNA, the CDR3 is TGTGCCAGCAGAGACACGGACAAGAACACTGAAGCTTTCTTT.

The chain uses TRBV6-5 and TRBJ2-2; 12 nucleotides agree with TRBD2. The length of the CDR3 is 15 residues. V was clipped by 5 bases and J by 10 bases; unmatched bases: 8. Germline V gene lookup returns CDR1 MNHEY and CDR2 SVGAGI. CDR3 in DNA: TGTGCCAGCAGTCCCCGACTAGCGGGGGTGTCGGAGCTGTTTTTT. Translation: CASSPRLAGVSELFF.

The J gene is TRBJ2-2, the V gene TRBV10-2; weak D call: TRBD2 (5 bases). V was cut by 0 bases and J by 6 bases, with 8 bases left in between. CDR3 length equals 14 residues. CDR1 WSHSY and CDR2 SAAADI come from the germline V gene. The CDR3 coding sequence is TGCGCCAGCAGTGAGTCGTGGGGAGCCGGGGAGCTGTTTTTT. This gives the protein CASSESWGAGELFF.

The rearrangement links TRBV6-1 to TRBJ2-1; no clear D gene. Germline-derived CDR1 and CDR2 are MNHNS and SASEGT. The CDR3 covers 15 residues. Trimming cost V 3 bases and J 0 bases, with 9 bases left between them. DNA of the CDR3: TGTGCCAGCAGTGAGGTGTTGAGCTCCTACAATGAGCAGTTCTTC. It specifies CASSEVLSSYNEQFF.

The V call is TRBV9, the J call TRBJ2-2, with D perhaps TRBD1 (6 bases). CDR1 and CDR2 from the germline V gene are SGDLS and YYNGEE. Deletions cut 0 bases from V and 0 bases from J, with 9 bases between. The CDR3 runs 16 residues. The CDR3 DNA reads as TGTGCCAGCAGCGTAGACCAGGGGTCGAACACCGGGGAGCTGTTTTTT. It translates to CASSVDQGSNTGELFF.

This chain connects TRBV7-9 to TRBJ2-1, with D hard to call. The length of the CDR3 is 15 residues. Germline loops: CDR1 SEHNR, CDR2 FQNEAQ (reference sequence). Trimming cost V 2 bases and J 7 bases, with 15 bases left between them. The CDR3 DNA is TGTGCCAGCAGCTTACCCAGGCGGCTGGGGAATGAGCAGTTCTTC. Its protein product is CASSLPRRLGNEQFF. The variable domain in full, with the rest retrieved from reference TRBV7-9 and TRBJ2-1, is DTGVSQNPRHKITKRGQNVTFRCDPISEHNRLYWYRQTLGQGPEFLTYFQNEAQLEKSRLLSDRFSAERPKGSFSTLEIQRTEQGDSAMYLCASSLPRRLGNEQFFGPGTRLTVL.

This chain joins TRBV5-4 and TRBJ1-1; no clear D gene. Germline V gene data show CDR1 as SGHNT and CDR2 as YYREEE (reference sequence). The germline V and J ends were trimmed by 4 bases and 7 bases, with 20 bases remaining between them. The CDR3 covers 15 residues. The CDR3 DNA is TGTGCCAGCAGCCGGGAGGAAGGGCCTACGCGTGAAGCTTTCTTT. Amino acid sequence: CASSREEGPTREAFF.